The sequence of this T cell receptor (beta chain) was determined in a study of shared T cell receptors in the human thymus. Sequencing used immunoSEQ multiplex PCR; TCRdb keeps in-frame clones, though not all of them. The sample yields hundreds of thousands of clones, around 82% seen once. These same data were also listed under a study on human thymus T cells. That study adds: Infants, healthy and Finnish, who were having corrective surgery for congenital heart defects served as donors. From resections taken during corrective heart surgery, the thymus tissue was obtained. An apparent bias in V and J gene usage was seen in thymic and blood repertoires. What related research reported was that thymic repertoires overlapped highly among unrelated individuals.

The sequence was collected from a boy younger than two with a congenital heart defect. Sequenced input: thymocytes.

The DNA of the CDR3 is TGTGCCAGCAGCGTAGGGGGACAGGGGAACACCGGGGAGCTGTTTTTT. Its protein is CASSVGGQGNTGELFF. The V and J genes are TRBV9 and TRBJ2-2; 9 nucleotides agree with TRBD1. Germline assignment: CDR1 SGDLS and CDR2 YYNGEE. This CDR3 is 16 amino acids long. V shed 0 bases and J 1 base; nucleotides not matched to a gene: 1.